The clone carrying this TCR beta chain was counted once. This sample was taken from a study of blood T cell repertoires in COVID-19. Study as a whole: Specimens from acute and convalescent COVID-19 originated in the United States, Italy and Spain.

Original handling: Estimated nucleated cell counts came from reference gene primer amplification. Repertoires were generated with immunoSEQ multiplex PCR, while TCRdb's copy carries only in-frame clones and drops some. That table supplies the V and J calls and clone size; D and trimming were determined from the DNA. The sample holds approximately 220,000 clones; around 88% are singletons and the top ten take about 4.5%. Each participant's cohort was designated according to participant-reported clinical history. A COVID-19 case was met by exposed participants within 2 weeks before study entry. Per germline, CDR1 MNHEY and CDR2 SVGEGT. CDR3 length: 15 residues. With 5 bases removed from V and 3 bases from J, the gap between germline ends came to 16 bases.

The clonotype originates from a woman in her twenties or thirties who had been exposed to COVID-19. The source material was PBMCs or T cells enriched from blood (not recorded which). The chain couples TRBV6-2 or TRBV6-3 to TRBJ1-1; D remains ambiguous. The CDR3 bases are TGTGCCAGCAGTACTCGACCCATCGGAGACACTGAAGCTTTCTTT. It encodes CASSTRPIGDTEAFF.